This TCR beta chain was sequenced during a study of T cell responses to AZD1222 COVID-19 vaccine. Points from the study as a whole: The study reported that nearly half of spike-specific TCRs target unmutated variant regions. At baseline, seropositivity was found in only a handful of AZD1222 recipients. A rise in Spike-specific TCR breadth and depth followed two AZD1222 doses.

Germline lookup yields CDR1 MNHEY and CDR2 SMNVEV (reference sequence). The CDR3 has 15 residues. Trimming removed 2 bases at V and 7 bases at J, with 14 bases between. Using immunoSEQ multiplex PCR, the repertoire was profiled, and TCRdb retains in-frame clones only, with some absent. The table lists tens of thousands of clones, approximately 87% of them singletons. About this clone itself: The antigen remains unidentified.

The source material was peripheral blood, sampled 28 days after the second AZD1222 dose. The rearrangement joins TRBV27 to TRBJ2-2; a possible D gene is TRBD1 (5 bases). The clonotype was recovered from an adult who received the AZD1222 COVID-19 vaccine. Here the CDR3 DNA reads TGTGCCAGCAGTTTAGATAGGGTTAGGGGCGGGGAGCTGTTTTTT. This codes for CASSLDRVRGGELFF.